This T cell receptor (beta chain) was identified during a study of blood T cell repertoires in COVID-19. In the study overall: The samples span acute and convalescent COVID-19 from the United States, Italy and Spain. From T cells, B-cell-depleted T cells, or PBMCs came the material, which was cDNA or gDNA.

Original data processing: How many nucleated cells were present was estimated from reference gene primer amplification. Measured with immunoSEQ multiplex PCR; TCRdb has only the in-frame clones, and not every one. That table supplies the V and J calls and clone size; D and trimming were determined from the DNA. The sample shows some 330,000 clones, 88% of them seen only once. Allocation to cohorts depended on clinical history reported by the participants. The sequence was obtained from a young man who had recovered from COVID-19. Sequenced material: PBMCs or T cells enriched from blood (not recorded which).

The CDR3 region has the DNA TGTGCCACCAGCAGAGATTCCTTTCTAGCGGGGGAAGAGACCCAGTACTTC. Amino acids: CATSRDSFLAGEETQYF. The chain couples TRBV15 to TRBJ2-5; 10 nucleotides agree with TRBD2. Germline CDR1 reads LNHNV; CDR2 reads YYDKDF (reference sequence). Trimming cost V 0 bases and J 3 bases; bases outside gene matches: 7. This CDR3 region has 17 residues. The whole variable domain, remainder taken from reference TRBV15 and TRBJ2-5, is DAMVIQNPRYQVTQFGKPVTLSCSQTLNHNVMYWYQQKSSQAPKLLFHYYDKDFNNEADTPDNFQSRRPNTSFCFLDIRSPGLGDTAMYLCATSRDSFLAGEETQYFGPGTRLLVL.